Following are 7 T cell receptor beta chains from one sample sequenced in a study of CD4 and CD8 cells across lung adenocarcinoma regions. TCRdb re-analysed the PCR reads in MiXCR, keeping a single row per CDR3 protein. The sample gives some 25,000 distinct CDR3 sequences, roughly half of which show up once; around 50% is in the top ten. Sequencing was done on a sample of CD8+ T cells from the center of a lung tumor. All receptors come from a male donor with lung adenocarcinoma. The CD4 and CD8 labels of this study may be unreliable.

This sequence joins TRBV6-1 and TRBJ1-1; the D is unclear. This CDR3 has 13 residues. Looked up from germline, CDR1 is MNHNS and CDR2 is SASEGT. V was clipped by 5 bases and J by 1 base, with 8 bases between them. The CDR3 here is CASSLGSNTEAFF. Written as DNA, the CDR3 is TGTGCCAGCAGTCTCGGGTCGAACACTGAAGCTTTCTTT.

The chain is built from TRBV4-2 and TRBJ2-1; D is ambiguous. From germline, CDR1 is LGHNA and CDR2 YNFKEQ. The ends were cut back, 0 bases at V and 9 bases at J, with 12 bases in the middle. CDR3 size: 14 residues. The DNA for the CDR3 is TGTGCCAGCAGCCAAGATCAGAGCGTAGGTGAGCAGTTCTTC. Translating gives CASSQDQSVGEQFF.

The genes are TRBV9 and TRBJ2-1, with D perhaps assigned TRBD1 or TRBD2 (5 bases each). Between the trimmed V and J ends, which lost 4 bases and 4 bases, there was a span of 15 bases. The CDR3 consists of 15 residues. Germline assignment: CDR1 SGDLS and CDR2 YYNGEE. The CDR3 protein is CASSPAVGAYNEQFF. The CDR3, as DNA: TGTGCCAGCAGCCCAGCCGTCGGGGCATACAATGAGCAGTTCTTC.

This clonotype came up many times. The rearrangement uses TRBV11-2 and TRBJ1-5; perhaps TRBD1 as D (6 bases). Looked up from germline, CDR1 is SGHAT and CDR2 is FQNNGV. The length of the CDR3 is 15 residues. Between the trimmed V and J ends, which lost 0 bases and 7 bases, there was a span of 13 bases. CDR3 DNA sequence: TGTGCCAGCAGCTTAGAGGCAGGGGTAAGCCAGCCCCAGCATTTT. Amino acid sequence: CASSLEAGVSQPQHF. The full variable domain, rest sourced from reference TRBV11-2 and TRBJ1-5, is EAGVAQSPRYKIIEKRQSVAFWCNPISGHATLYWYQQILGQGPKLLIQFQNNGVVDDSQLPKDRFSAERLKGVDSTLKIQPAKLEDSAVYLCASSLEAGVSQPQHFGDGTRLSIL.

A remark on this clonotype: One end of the junction varies from germline; a read error may be responsible. This chain uses TRBV5-1 with TRBJ2-5; maybe TRBD1 (8 bases). Germline CDR1 reads SGHRS; CDR2 reads YFSETQ. CDR3 length equals 16 residues. The DNA of the CDR3 is TGCGCCAGCAGCTTGTCCCCACAGGGGGGGGGGGAGACCCGGCACTTC. Translation: CASSLSPQGGGETRHF.

In this sample, this clonotype is large. V is TRBV27 and J is TRBJ2-1; D perhaps matches TRBD2 (6 bases). Trimming pared 5 bases from V and 0 bases from J, leaving 14 bases between. The CDR3 spans 16 residues. Germline V gives CDR1 MNHEY, CDR2 SMNVEV (reference sequence). In DNA form, the CDR3 reads TGTGCCAGCAGTAGGGGACTTACGAACTCCTACAATGAGCAGTTCTTC. Translation: CASSRGLTNSYNEQFF.

V and J are TRBV10-1 and TRBJ2-4; possibly TRBD1 or TRBD2 for D (5 bases each). CDR3 length equals 14 residues. Per the germline V gene, CDR1 is WNHNN and CDR2 is SYGVQD (reference sequence). The CDR3 loop is CAGRGGPAENIQYF. CDR3 nucleotide sequence: TGCGCGGGGCGCGGAGGCCCTGCCGAGAACATTCAGTACTTC.